The 11 T cell receptor beta chains below come from one sample, sequenced in a study of T-cell reconstitution after alpha-beta-depleted transplantation in children (dated by TCRdb to the mid-2010s). The treatment or condition label on this specimen signifies: allogeneic hematopoietic cell transplantation with graft depleted of TCRalphabeta T cells and CD19 B cells. The library came from PCR. The data were produced on an Illumina HiSeq 2500. To normalize quantification of the TCRbeta repertoire, the TCR libraries were built with molecular barcoding that relied on unique molecular identifiers. TCRdb applied fastp at Q25 and MiXCR to the public reads, then kept only in-frame beta chains. Identical CDR3 protein sequences are pooled into one entry, listed with their most common genes and DNA. This sample gives roughly 670,000 distinct CDR3 sequences in total; about 12% of them show up just once. About 0.79% of the sample is in the top ten clones.

The sample was PBMCs, taken before TCRalphabeta/CD19-depleted stem cell transplant. The receptors stem from a girl aged 2 to 9 with congenital amegakaryocytic thrombocytopenia, due to receive a stem cell transplant.

The table lists this clonotype with a few counts. This chain connects TRBV30 to TRBJ2-2; 11 bases map to TRBD2. Losses at the gene ends were 5 bases for V and 8 bases for J; bases not matched to a gene: 10. Germline V gene lookup returns CDR1 GTSNPN and CDR2 SVGIG (reference sequence). The CDR3 covers 15 residues. The CDR3 coding sequence is TGTGCCTGGTCACAACTAGCGGGAGCCGGGGGGGAGCTGTTTTTT. As protein: CAWSQLAGAGGELFF.

V usage is TRBV5-1 and J usage is TRBJ2-6; a possible D gene is TRBD2 (7 bases). The germline V and J ends were trimmed by 2 bases and 2 bases, with 14 bases remaining between them. The CDR3 loop spans 17 amino acids. CDR1 is SGHRS, CDR2 YFSETQ, per germline. The CDR3 region has the DNA TGCGCCAGCAGCTTCGATGGGCGGGGGCCTGGGGCCAACGTCCTGACTTTC. Its protein product is CASSFDGRGPGANVLTF.

The rearrangement links TRBV12-3 or TRBV12-4 to TRBJ2-5; D ambiguous. This CDR3 spans 14 amino acids. The V end was cut by 5 bases, the J end by 5 bases, with 15 bases between. The CDR3 region is CASSPSGPEETQYF. The DNA of the CDR3 is TGTGCCAGCAGTCCATCCGGTCCCGAGGAGACCCAGTACTTC.

The rearrangement uses TRBV11-2 and TRBJ2-3, with TRBD2 matching 10 bases. The ends lost 5 bases at V and 4 bases at J; junction bases unmatched: 6. Germline values: CDR1 SGHAT, CDR2 FQNNGV. This CDR3 is built from 15 residues. The CDR3 sequence is CASSLAGEVSDTQYF. CDR3 sequence (DNA): TGTGCCAGCAGCCTAGCGGGAGAAGTCTCAGATACGCAGTATTTT.

The V and J genes are TRBV12-3 or TRBV12-4 and TRBJ2-2, with TRBD1 identical over 8 bases. The V gene end was trimmed by 4 bases and the J gene end by 6 bases; junction bases not matched to a gene: 4. The CDR3 consists of 14 residues. CDR3 residues: CASSWQGASGELFF. DNA of the CDR3: TGTGCCAGCAGTTGGCAGGGGGCGTCCGGGGAGCTGTTTTTT.

The chain links TRBV5-1 to TRBJ2-3; 7 bases agree with TRBD1. From germline, CDR1 is SGHRS and CDR2 YFSETQ. The J segment lost 4 bases and the V segment lost 3 bases, leaving 8 bases of the junction unmatched. The CDR3 has 15 amino acids. CDR3 in DNA: TGCGCCAGCAGCTCCACGACAGGGAGATCAGATACGCAGTATTTT. As protein: CASSSTTGRSDTQYF.

This sequence joins TRBV20-1 and TRBJ1-4; D gene ambiguous. Trimming took off 6 bases at V and 4 bases at J, with 9 bases between the two ends. The CDR3 consists of 12 residues. Germline V gives CDR1 DFQATT, CDR2 SNEGSKA (reference sequence). CDR3 nucleotide sequence: TGCAGTGCCACAAGTATTAATGAAAAACTGTTTTTT. This gives the protein CSATSINEKLFF.

The genes are TRBV27 and TRBJ2-1; D might be TRBD2 (6 bases). Per germline, CDR1 MNHEY and CDR2 SMNVEV (reference sequence). CDR3 length: 15 residues. V was clipped by 5 bases and J by 7 bases, with 18 bases between them. CDR3 DNA: TGTGCCAGCAGTCCGCTCTCGGACGGGGGAAATGAGCAGTTCTTC. Translated, it gives CASSPLSDGGNEQFF.

This clonotype was seen ten or more times. J is TRBJ2-3 and V is TRBV5-1, with 9 bases matching TRBD1. V lost 5 bases and J lost 3; bases outside the gene matches: 7. This CDR3 is 15 amino acids long. The germline CDR1 and CDR2 sequences are SGHRS and YFSETQ. CDR3 nucleotide sequence: TGCGCCAGCAGGATTACAGGGGGCATTACAGATACGCAGTATTTT. Translating gives CASRITGGITDTQYF.

This clonotype was picked up many times. The chain has TRBV5-1 and TRBJ1-2; 7 bases are a match to TRBD1. V trimming: 1 base; J trimming: 4 bases; junction bases outside the gene matches: 7. The CDR3 length is 15 residues. Germline V gene lookup returns CDR1 SGHRS and CDR2 YFSETQ. The chain's CDR3 is CASSLTGEPSYGYTF. In nucleotides, the CDR3 is TGCGCCAGCAGCTTGACAGGGGAACCCTCCTATGGCTACACCTTC.

This clonotype was observed many times. V and J are TRBV20-1 and TRBJ2-7; 7 bases are shared with TRBD2. The junction had 17 bases not matched to a gene; V was cut back by 1 base and J by 5 bases. Germline CDR1 is DFQATT and CDR2 is SNEGSKA (reference sequence). The CDR3 has 17 residues. In nucleotides, the CDR3 is TGCAGTGCTAGAGTATTCGGGTTGGAGGGAGGGCCCGACGAGCAGTACTTC. It is translated as CSARVFGLEGGPDEQYF.